Detailed here is one T cell receptor (beta chain). Both 60 Vbeta primers and 13 Jbeta primers went into the PCR. The table came from immunoSEQ multiplex PCR; TCRdb's copy has only in-frame clones and leaves some out. The data contain fewer than 95,000 clones, approximately 69% of them singletons. J gave up 6 bases and V 2 bases, and 8 bases lay outside the gene matches. Germline V gene data show CDR1 as SEHNR and CDR2 as FQNEAQ (reference sequence). The CDR3 sequence is 16 residues long. This entry is derived from a study of cytomegalovirus exposure and HLA in healthy donors. The genes are TRBV7-9 and TRBJ2-3; 10 bases match TRBD2. Sequencing was done on a sample of PBMCs. The receptor's source is a woman in her forties or fifties in good health and CMV-seropositive. The CDR3: CASSLTSGGAYDTQYF. Here the CDR3 DNA reads TGTGCCAGCAGCTTAACGAGCGGGGGGGCCTATGATACGCAGTATTTT.